This TCR beta chain was sequenced during a study of shared clonotypes between healthy human individuals. CDR3 length: 10 amino acids. The germline V gene has CDR1 SEHNR and CDR2 FQNEAQ (reference sequence). V was shortened by 4 bases and J by 11 bases, with 8 bases between the two germline ends. About this clone: Its antigen is unknown.

Naivety among CD8 cells was defined by CD45RO negativity and positive CCR7 selection, thereby excluding terminally differentiated effector memory CD45RA+ cells. Profiling relied on immunoSEQ multiplex PCR, and the TCRdb table lists in-frame clones only, not all of them. Of about 590,000 clones in the sample, roughly 95% are singletons; the top ten hold about 0.11%. The study, taken as a whole, reports: What naive subsets generally showed was a larger estimated richness than memory subsets showed. Rarefaction indicated that sorted-subset sequencing remained incomplete although depth was large.

The chain employs TRBV7-9 and TRBJ1-1; no definite D call. Sequencing used naive CD8+ T cells sorted from blood. This TCR was recovered from a woman aged 30 to 39 in good health. The CDR3 is CASSSGTAFF. DNA for the CDR3: TGTGCCAGCAGCTCCGGAACTGCTTTCTTT.